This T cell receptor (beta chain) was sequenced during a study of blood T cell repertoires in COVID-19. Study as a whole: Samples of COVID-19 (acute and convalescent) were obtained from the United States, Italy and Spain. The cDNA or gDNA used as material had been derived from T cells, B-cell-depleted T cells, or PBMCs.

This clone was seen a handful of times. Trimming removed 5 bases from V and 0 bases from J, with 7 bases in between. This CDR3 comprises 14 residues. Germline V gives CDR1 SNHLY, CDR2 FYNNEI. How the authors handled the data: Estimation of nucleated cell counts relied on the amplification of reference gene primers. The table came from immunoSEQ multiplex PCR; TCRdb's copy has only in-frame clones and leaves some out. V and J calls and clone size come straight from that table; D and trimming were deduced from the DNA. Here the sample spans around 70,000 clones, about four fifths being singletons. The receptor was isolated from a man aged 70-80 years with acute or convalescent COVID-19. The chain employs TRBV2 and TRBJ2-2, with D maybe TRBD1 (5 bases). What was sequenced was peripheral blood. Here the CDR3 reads CASSQTANTGELFF. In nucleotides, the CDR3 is TGTGCCAGCAGTCAGACAGCGAACACCGGGGAGCTGTTTTTT. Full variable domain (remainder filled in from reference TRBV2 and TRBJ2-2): EPEVTQTPSHQVTQMGQEVILRCVPISNHLYFYWYRQILGQKVEFLVSFYNNEISEKSEIFDDQFSVERPDGSNFTLKIRSTKLEDSAMYFCASSQTANTGELFFGEGSRLTVL.